What follows describes a single T cell receptor (beta chain). These data belong to a study of blood T cell repertoires in COVID-19. About the study: The study drew acute and convalescent COVID-19 samples from the United States, Italy and Spain. Sources were T cells, B-cell-depleted T cells, or PBMCs; the material itself was cDNA or gDNA.

Some clones are missing from TCRdb's copy, which holds only in-frame ones; the method was immunoSEQ multiplex PCR. The top ten clones hold roughly 17% of a sample with 140,000 to 150,000 clones, 60% to 85% of them seen once. The TCR originated in a man aged 45-60 years with acute or convalescent COVID-19. The sequencing input was peripheral blood.

DNA for the CDR3: TGTGCCAGCAGTTGGAATCAGGAAAAGAACACTGAAGCTTTCTTT. Translating it yields CASSWNQEKNTEAFF. The chain couples TRBV27 to TRBJ1-1; no clear D gene. The CDR3 extends over 15 amino acids. Germline-derived CDR1 and CDR2 are MNHEY and SMNVEV (reference sequence). V lost 4 bases, J lost 1 base, and 13 bases lay in between.